These 18 T cell receptor beta chains came from one sample sequenced in a study of T cell changes during pregnancy in multiple sclerosis. Clones were read by immunoSEQ multiplex PCR, and TCRdb kept only the in-frame ones, dropping some. The table records under 45,000 clones, around 91% of them present only once. The sequencing used CD4+ T cells from peripheral blood mononuclear cells, collected in the second trimester of pregnancy. These receptor sequences come from a female donor in good health, enrolled as a control in a pregnancy study.

The rearrangement links TRBV9 to TRBJ2-5; D not certain. The CDR3 runs 16 residues. Trimming took 0 bases from V and 2 from J, leaving 14 bases between them. Per the germline V gene, CDR1 is SGDLS and CDR2 is YYNGEE. CDR3 residues: CASSVGSGWAQETQYF. CDR3 DNA: TGTGCCAGCAGCGTAGGGTCAGGCTGGGCTCAAGAGACCCAGTACTTC.

The V call is TRBV27, the J call TRBJ1-4; weak D call: TRBD1 (6 bases). Germline V CDR1 and CDR2: MNHEY, SMNVEV (reference sequence). The germline V and J ends were trimmed by 10 bases and 3 bases, with 12 bases remaining between them. This CDR3 region has 13 residues. CDR3 loop: CATGGYSNEKLFF. The DNA of the CDR3 is TGTGCCACTGGGGGCTATTCTAATGAAAAACTGTTTTTT. Variable domain in full (rest from reference TRBV27 and TRBJ1-4): EAQVTQNPRYLITVTGKKLTVTCSQNMNHEYMSWYRQDPGLGLRQIYYSMNVEVTDKGDVPEGYKVSRKEKRNFPLILESPSPNQTSLYFCATGGYSNEKLFFGSGTQLSVL.

The chain has TRBV29-1 and TRBJ2-7; D gene ambiguous. V was shortened by 1 base and J by 0 bases, with 4 bases between the two germline ends. The CDR3 loop spans 12 amino acids. Germline V lookup: CDR1 SQVTM, CDR2 ANQGSEA. CDR3 amino acids: CSVEVSSYEQYF. The CDR3 DNA sequence: TGCAGCGTTGAAGTCAGCTCCTACGAGCAGTACTTC.

As concerns this clone: A junction boundary mismatches the germline segment, possibly from a read error. This chain links TRBV29-1 with TRBJ2-1, with 7 positions matching TRBD1. This CDR3 comprises 12 residues. From germline, CDR1 is SQVTM and CDR2 ANQGSEA. CDR3: CSAEQGYNEQFF. CDR3 nucleotide sequence: TGCAGCGCTGAACAGGGGTACAATGAGCAGTTCTTC.

The chain couples TRBV11-2 to TRBJ2-5; TRBD2 aligns across 14 bases. V gave up 5 bases and J gave up 5 bases; unmatched junction bases: 10. There are 17 residues in the CDR3. The germline CDR1 and CDR2 sequences are SGHAT and FQNNGV. CDR3 DNA sequence: TGTGCCAGCAGCCTACCCCGACTAGCGGGAGGGGGCGAGACCCAGTACTTC. Protein sequence: CASSLPRLAGGGETQYF. Complete variable domain (other parts from reference TRBV11-2 and TRBJ2-5): EAGVAQSPRYKIIEKRQSVAFWCNPISGHATLYWYQQILGQGPKLLIQFQNNGVVDDSQLPKDRFSAERLKGVDSTLKIQPAKLEDSAVYLCASSLPRLAGGGETQYFGPGTRLLVL.

The chain carries TRBV5-1 and TRBJ2-5, with D maybe TRBD1 (6 bases). V was trimmed by 5 bases and J by 1 base, leaving 12 bases between them. The V gene's germline CDR1 is SGHRS and CDR2 YFSETQ. The CDR3 runs 14 residues. In DNA, the CDR3 is TGCGCCAGCAGACCAGGGGTCCCCCAAGAGACCCAGTACTTC. Translating it yields CASRPGVPQETQYF.

Note on this clone: It is unclear where the CDR3 begins or ends on the DNA, so no DNA is shown, and the CDR3 is as TCRdb lists it. The chain uses TRBV9 and TRBJ2-2; TRBD1 is the table's D call and was not checked against the DNA. The length of the CDR3 is 15 amino acids, counting both ends. Germline V gene sequence: CDR1 SGDLS, CDR2 YYNGEE. The chain's CDR3 is CASSVGGRRAGELFF.

This rearrangement joins TRBV4-1 to TRBJ2-7; 12 bases line up with TRBD2. There are 18 residues in the CDR3. The J segment lost 0 bases and the V segment lost 1 base, leaving 7 bases of the junction unmatched. Germline V CDR1 and CDR2: MGHRA, YSYEKL. CDR3 bases: TGCGCCAGCAGCCAAGGCTTGCTAGCGGGGGGGGCCTCCTACGAGCAGTACTTC. Translating gives CASSQGLLAGGASYEQYF.

The J gene is TRBJ1-2, the V gene TRBV6-5, with TRBD1 identical over 11 bases. Germline V gene lookup returns CDR1 MNHEY and CDR2 SVGAGI. There are 15 residues in the CDR3. V lost 0 bases, J lost 5 bases, and 2 bases stayed unmatched. The CDR3 nucleotides are TGTGCCAGCAGTTACTCTGGGACAGGGGGGTATGGCTACACCTTC. It is translated as CASSYSGTGGYGYTF.

This rearrangement joins TRBV11-2 to TRBJ1-5; 7 nucleotides line up with TRBD1. V dropped 5 bases and J dropped 4; count of bases not matched to a gene: 11. The CDR3 totals 16 residues. Germline V gene sequence: CDR1 SGHAT, CDR2 FQNNGV. This CDR3 is CASSAVTGVPNQPQHF. Here the CDR3 DNA reads TGTGCCAGCAGCGCGGTTACAGGGGTGCCGAATCAGCCCCAGCATTTT.

The chain has TRBV18 and TRBJ2-7, with 11 nucleotides matching TRBD2. The CDR3 has 14 amino acids. With 3 bases clipped from V and 4 bases from J, the junction kept 2 bases outside the gene matches. Germline CDR1 is KGHSH and CDR2 is LQKENI. CDR3 nucleotide sequence: TGTGCCAGCTCACCTGGGACTAGCGGATACGAGCAGTACTTC. This encodes CASSPGTSGYEQYF.

The chain carries TRBV1 and TRBJ2-4; no check of the table's D call, TRBD2, against the DNA was made. TRBV1 is a documented pseudogene. This CDR3 has 14 residues. The CDR3 region is CTSSLRRTKNIQYF. For the CDR3, the DNA is TGCACCAGCAGCCTAAGACGGACTAAAAACATTCAGTACTTC.

The genes are TRBV23-1 and TRBJ1-4; TRBD1 agrees at 9 bases. TRBV23-1 is labeled an ORF, and its function is uncertain. This CDR3 comprises 16 residues. Unmatched junction bases numbered 8, after V lost 3 bases and J lost 6 bases. CDR3 region: CASSQRTDRGDEKLFF. CDR3 coding DNA: TGCGCCAGCAGTCAGAGAACGGACAGGGGTGATGAAAAACTGTTTTTT.

This clone was seen a single time. The V gene is TRBV5-4, the J gene TRBJ2-5, with 7 bases matching TRBD2. CDR3 length: 15 amino acids. CDR1 is SGHNT and CDR2 is YYREEE in the germline V gene (reference sequence). V gave up 2 bases and J gave up 2 bases; unmatched junction bases: 6. This CDR3 is CASSLPFSGQETQYF. CDR3 in DNA: TGTGCCAGCAGCTTACCCTTTAGCGGGCAAGAGACCCAGTACTTC.

This chain uses TRBV28 with TRBJ1-2, with TRBD1 identical over 11 bases. Germline CDR1 MDHEN, CDR2 SYDVKM. V dropped 4 bases and J dropped 4; count of bases not matched to a gene: 8. The length of the CDR3 is 16 residues. As DNA, the CDR3 is TGTGCCAGCAGTTCCCACTCGGGGACAGGGGGCTATGGCTACACCTTC. Its protein is CASSSHSGTGGYGYTF.

DNA of the CDR3: TGTGCCAGCAGCCCGGGACAGGGGGCAGGAAGGGCCCAGTACTTC. Residues: CASSPGQGAGRAQYF. The rearrangement links TRBV7-9 to TRBJ2-5, with TRBD1 identical over 12 bases. The CDR3 loop spans 15 amino acids. V shed 5 bases, J shed 9 bases, and the junction held 10 bases outside the gene matches. Germline CDR1 reads SEHNR; CDR2 reads FQNEAQ (reference sequence).

This clone was detected once. The chain employs TRBV10-3 and TRBJ1-1, with D perhaps TRBD1 (5 bases). The length of the CDR3 is 14 residues. Germline CDR1 is ENHRY and CDR2 is SYGVKD. Trimming shortened V by 4 bases and J by 0 bases, and 9 bases separated the two germline ends. The CDR3 protein is CAISGGVMNTEAFF. For the CDR3, the DNA is TGTGCCATCAGTGGGGGGGTCATGAACACTGAAGCTTTCTTT.

This chain joins TRBV18 and TRBJ2-7; 9 bases match TRBD1. The junction had 11 bases not matched to a gene; V was cut back by 6 bases and J by 5 bases. This CDR3 spans 15 amino acids. Per the germline V gene, CDR1 is KGHSH and CDR2 is LQKENI. The CDR3 reads CASSPSRDRAHEQYF. The CDR3 DNA sequence: TGTGCCAGCTCGCCGTCAAGGGACAGGGCTCACGAGCAGTACTTC.